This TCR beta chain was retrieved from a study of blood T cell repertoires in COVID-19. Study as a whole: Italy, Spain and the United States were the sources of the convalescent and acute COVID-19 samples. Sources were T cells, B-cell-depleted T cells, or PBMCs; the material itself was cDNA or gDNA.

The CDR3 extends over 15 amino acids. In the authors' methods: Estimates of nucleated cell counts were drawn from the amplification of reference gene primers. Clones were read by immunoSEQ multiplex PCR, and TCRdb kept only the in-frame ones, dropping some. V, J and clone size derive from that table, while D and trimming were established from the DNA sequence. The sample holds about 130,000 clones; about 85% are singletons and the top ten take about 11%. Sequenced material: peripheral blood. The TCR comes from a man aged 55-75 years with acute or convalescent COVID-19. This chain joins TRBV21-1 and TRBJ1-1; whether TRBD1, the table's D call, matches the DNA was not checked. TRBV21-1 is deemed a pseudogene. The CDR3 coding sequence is TGTGCCAGCAGCAAAGCAGGGGGCTCGAACACTGAAGCTTTCTTT. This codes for CASSKAGGSNTEAFF.